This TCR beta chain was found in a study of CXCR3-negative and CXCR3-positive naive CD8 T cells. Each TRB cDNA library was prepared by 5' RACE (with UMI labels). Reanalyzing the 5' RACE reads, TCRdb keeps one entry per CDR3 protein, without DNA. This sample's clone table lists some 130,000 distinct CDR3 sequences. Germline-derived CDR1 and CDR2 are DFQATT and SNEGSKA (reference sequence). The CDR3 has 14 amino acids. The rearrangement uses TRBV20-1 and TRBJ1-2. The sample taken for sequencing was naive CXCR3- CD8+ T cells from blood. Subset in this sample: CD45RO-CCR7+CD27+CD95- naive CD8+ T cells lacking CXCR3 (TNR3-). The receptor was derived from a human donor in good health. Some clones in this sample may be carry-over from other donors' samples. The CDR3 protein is CSARKDERMGGYTF.